The clone carrying this TCR beta chain was seen only a few times. Its antigen is unknown. Germline loops: CDR1 SGHDT, CDR2 YYEEEE. Trimming took off 3 bases at V and 4 bases at J, with 14 bases between the two ends. The length of the CDR3 is 15 residues. TCRdb used MiXCR to reprocess the reads, holding one entry per CDR3 protein. The sample contains 650,000 to 900,000 distinct CDR3 sequences, approximately 32% of which appear only once. This record comes from a study of T cell repertoires in cytomegalovirus infection. The TCR was taken from a human donor in good health (CMV status not recorded). Some clones in this sample may be carry-over from other donors' samples. This chain uses TRBV5-6 with TRBJ1-3; no definite D call. The source was cultured CD8+ T cells from PBMCs, collected from culture after CMV antigen stimulation. The CDR3 region is CASSSLDPRGNTIYF. In DNA, the CDR3 is TGTGCCAGCAGCTCGCTGGACCCGAGGGGAAACACCATATATTTT. Variable domain in full (rest from reference TRBV5-6 and TRBJ1-3): DAGVTQSPTHLIKTRGQQVTLRCSPKSGHDTVSWYQQALGQGPQFIFQYYEEEERQRGNFPDRFSGHQFPNYSSELNVNALLLGDSALYLCASSSLDPRGNTIYFGEGSWLTVV.